This TCR beta chain appears in the sequencing data of a study of blood T cell repertoires in COVID-19. Data came from immunoSEQ multiplex PCR; TCRdb stores just in-frame clones and leaves some out. The data contain roughly 200,000 clones, about four fifths of them singletons. Germline CDR1 SGHNT, CDR2 YYREEE (reference sequence). This CDR3 has 14 amino acids. The V end was cut by 0 bases, the J end by 3 bases, with 10 bases between. This chain links TRBV5-4 with TRBJ2-7, with D tentatively TRBD1 (6 bases). The clonotype comes from a man in his fifties or sixties with active or convalescent COVID-19. Sample: peripheral blood. The CDR3 coding sequence is TGTGCCAGCAGCTTGGAGGGGACATTCTACGAGCAGTACTTC. Translation: CASSLEGTFYEQYF.